Listed below are T cell receptor beta chains from one sample, sequenced in a study of T cell clonotyping in hematopoietic cell transplantation. Clones were read by immunoSEQ multiplex PCR, and TCRdb kept only the in-frame ones, dropping some. The sample includes more than 7,500 clones, roughly 85% of them seen just once. Source: peripheral blood mononuclear cells, taken 180 days after allogeneic stem cell transplant. The receptor set was obtained from a female patient in her 50s who had an allogeneic stem cell transplant from a related donor, so the T cells may come from the graft donor. Some clones in this sample may be carry-over from other donors' samples. Each CDR3 is given with its conserved first and last residue. A D gene is named only where the DNA matches it firmly. Where a row states a size, it is once, few, many or the class of an expanded clone; other rows omit it.

abundance	v_gene	j_gene	d_gene	CDR3nt	CDR3aa
.	TRBV14	TRBJ2-1	.	TGTGCCAGCAGCCATTCCTTAGAGCAGTTCTTC	CASSHSLEQFF
few	TRBV18	TRBJ1-1	.	TGTGCCAGCTCACCATCGTGGGGAGGGATCACTGAAGCTTTCTTT	CASSPSWGGITEAFF
.	TRBV20-1	TRBJ2-3	.	TGCAGTGCTAGTAGTCGGGATACGCAGTATTTT	CSASSRDTQYF
.	TRBV7-2	TRBJ2-7	.	TGTGCCAGCAGCTTAGGAACGGGCGGGAACTACGAGCAGTACTTC	CASSLGTGGNYEQYF
.	TRBV9	TRBJ2-2	.	TGTGCCAGCAGCCCCTGGACCAAGGGGAGTTCGCTGTTTTTT	CASSPWTKGSSLFF
.	TRBV6-5	TRBJ2-3	.	TGTGCCAGCAAAGGGCCTAGCACAGATACGCAGTATTTT	CASKGPSTDTQYF
.	TRBV5-6	TRBJ2-3	.	TGTGCCAGCAGCTTGGATCATTACACAGATACGCAGTATTTT	CASSLDHYTDTQYF
.	TRBV7-2	TRBJ2-5	TRBD1	TGTGCCAGCACCGAGACAGGGCGAGAGACCCAGTACTTC	CASTETGRETQYF
large	TRBV5-6	TRBJ2-7	.	TGTGCCAGCAGCGTGGACAGTCGCTACGAGCAGTACTTC	CASSVDSRYEQYF
once	TRBV5-1	TRBJ2-7	.	TGCGCCAGCAGCTTTGACAGCTACGAGCAGTACTTC	CASSFDSYEQYF
.	TRBV25-1	TRBJ1-3	.	TGTGCCAGCAGTGAGGCTACGGCGTCTGGAAACACCATATATTTT	CASSEATASGNTIYF
.	TRBV2	TRBJ2-5	.	TGTGCCAGCAGTACTCAGGGTAGAGAGACCCAGTACTTC	CASSTQGRETQYF
once	TRBV6-5	TRBJ2-1	.	TGTGCCAGCAGTCCCTGGCAATCCTACAATGAGCAGTTCTTC	CASSPWQSYNEQFF
.	TRBV29-1	TRBJ2-5	TRBD1	TGCAGCGGGGGGACAGGGAACCCCACCATCCGGGAGACCCAGTACTTC	CSGGTGNPTIRETQYF
.	TRBV19	TRBJ1-2	.	TGTGCCAGTAGCGCGGACAGAGCTAACTATGGCTACACCTTC	CASSADRANYGYTF
.	TRBV12-5	TRBJ2-7	.	TGTGCTAGTGCCAAGGTAGGCCCCGGGGACGAGCAGTACTTC	CASAKVGPGDEQYF
.	TRBV5-6	TRBJ1-4	.	TGTGCCAGCAGCTCGGGACACCACAATGAAAAACTGTTTTTT	CASSSGHHNEKLFF
.	TRBV7-2	TRBJ2-7	.	TGTGCCAGCAGCGGCTACCTCCCGAGCTCCTACGAGCAGTACTTC	CASSGYLPSSYEQYF
.	TRBV7-2	TRBJ2-2	.	TGTGCCAGCAGCCCCGGTGCGGCGGGGTGGAGCACCGGGGAGCTGTTTTTT	CASSPGAAGWSTGELFF
once	TRBV2	TRBJ2-7	TRBD1	TGTGCCAGCAGTCCAGAGGGGTGGGACAGGGGCCACGAGCAGTACTTC	CASSPEGWDRGHEQYF
.	TRBV30	TRBJ2-7	TRBD1	TGTGCCTGGAGTGCCCAGGGGGCGGGATACGAGCAGTACTTC	CAWSAQGAGYEQYF
.	TRBV30	TRBJ1-4	TRBD1	TGTGCCGGACACAGGGGATCGGGGACTAATGAAAAACTGTTTTTT	CAGHRGSGTNEKLFF
.	TRBV30	TRBJ2-6	.	TGTGCCTGGAAAACCTCTGGGGCCAACGTCCTGACTTTC	CAWKTSGANVLTF
.	TRBV7-3	TRBJ2-2	.	TGTGCCAGCAGCTTATATGCTCCAGGGCAGGGTTTCAAGTCCGGGGAGCTGTTTTTT	CASSLYAPGQGFKSGELFF
medium-sized	TRBV5-1	TRBJ1-2	.	TGCGCCAGCAGCTTGGAGGTCCCCTTCTCTAACTATGGCTACACCTTC	CASSLEVPFSNYGYTF
.	TRBV6-1	TRBJ1-1	TRBD1	TGTGCCAGCAGTGAGGGGGCGAGGCAGGGGGCGCGAACTGAAGCTTTCTTT	CASSEGARQGARTEAFF
.	TRBV7-2	TRBJ2-2	.	TGTGCCAGCAGCATGACCCGGGACGGGGAGCTGTTTTTT	CASSMTRDGELFF
.	TRBV7-6	TRBJ1-5	.	TGTGCCAGCAGCTTAAGGTCCAACAGGGATCAGCCCCAGCATTTT	CASSLRSNRDQPQHF
.	TRBV6-5	TRBJ2-3	TRBD2	TGTGCCAGCAGTTACCGGACTAGCGGAACAGATACGCAGTATTTT	CASSYRTSGTDTQYF
medium-sized	TRBV15	TRBJ1-2	.	TGTGCCACCAGCATAGGACTCGGCTGGGGCTACACCTTC	CATSIGLGWGYTF
.	TRBV5-6	TRBJ2-7	.	TGTGCCAGCAGCTTGGTGGTGAAATCGGACGAGCAGTACTTC	CASSLVVKSDEQYF
.	TRBV27	TRBJ1-1	TRBD1	TGTGCCAGCAGTTCCCCCAGGGGGCTTGAAGCTTTCTTT	CASSSPRGLEAFF
.	TRBV7-2	TRBJ1-2	.	TGTGCCAGCAGCCCGGACAGAGGAAAACCGACTTATGGCTACACCTTC	CASSPDRGKPTYGYTF
.	TRBV5-1	TRBJ2-2	.	TGCGCCAGCACGGCCCAGGGTCTCACCGGGGAGCTGTTTTTT	CASTAQGLTGELFF
.	TRBV7-2	TRBJ1-5	.	TGTGCCAGCAGTATAGGTAGCAATCAGCCCCAGCATTTT	CASSIGSNQPQHF
.	TRBV5-6	TRBJ1-2	.	TGTGCCAGCAGCGCTGGGTGGTACGCTAACTATGGCTACACCTTC	CASSAGWYANYGYTF
.	TRBV4-2	TRBJ2-1	TRBD1	TGTGCCAGCAGCCAAGATCCCCCAGGGGGTCAGGTTGGGGAGCAGTTCTTC	CASSQDPPGGQVGEQFF
.	TRBV4-1	TRBJ2-2	.	TGCGCCAGCAGTATCCGGTTTGCCGGGGAGCTGTTTTTT	CASSIRFAGELFF
.	TRBV19	TRBJ2-7	TRBD2	TGTGCCAGTAGTCCTAGCGGGGGCGCAGCCAACGAGCAGTACTTC	CASSPSGGAANEQYF
once	TRBV6-5	TRBJ1-2	TRBD1	TGTGCCAGCAGTTACTCGTTTGCAGGGGGGAGGAATGGCTACACCTTC	CASSYSFAGGRNGYTF
few	TRBV19	TRBJ2-5	.	TGTGCCAGTAGTACCGCGACAGGTGGTCCGGAGACCCAGTACTTC	CASSTATGGPETQYF
.	TRBV7-3	TRBJ2-7	.	TGTGCCAGCAGCTTAAGAGGAGGGGGGGCCTCCTACGAGCAGTACTTC	CASSLRGGGASYEQYF